This T cell receptor (beta chain) was recorded in a study of shared clonotypes between healthy human individuals. Healthy adults negative for HIV, lacking recent acute infections or vaccinations, served as donors. A word on this clone: The target antigen is unknown.

Findings and limits, study-wide: The study sampled only blood, and tissue repertoires likely differ.

Between the trimmed V and J ends, which lost 4 bases and 2 bases, there was a span of 12 bases. The CDR3 contains 14 residues. CDR1 and CDR2 (germline): MNHNS, SASEGT. TCRdb's copy holds only in-frame clones and misses some; the assay was immunoSEQ multiplex PCR. The sample has approximately 500,000 clones, about 96% seen once; the top ten hold less than 0.06%. The chain recombines TRBV6-1 with TRBJ2-7; weak D call: TRBD1 (7 bases). This receptor was taken from a woman in her twenties or thirties in good health. What was sequenced was naive CD4+ T cells sorted from blood. The sample's subset: CD45RA+ positively selected. The CDR3 region has the DNA TGTGCCAGCAGTGTTCAGGGGGGACCCTACGAGCAGTACTTC. Translating it yields CASSVQGGPYEQYF.